The subject of this entry is one TCR beta chain. What antigen it recognizes has not been identified. Base qualities are not at hand, and no much larger clone is one base apart. This sample is drawn from a study of CD8 T cells in Susac syndrome (dated by TCRdb to the late 2010s). With regard to the full study: Among the Susac syndrome patients who were sequenced, clinically active disease was present in more than 5 and clinical remission was observed in fewer than 10. At blood withdrawal, Susac syndrome patients were either therapy-naive, taking corticosteroids (in some cases with IVIg as well), or taking IVIg alone. Repertoire sequencing was used to test whether CD8+ T cell activation and differentiation in Susac syndrome was antigen driven. CD8+ T cell repertoire clonality was compared between around eleven healthy donors, some 14 Susac syndrome patients and fewer than 19 multiple sclerosis patients.

Peripheral blood CD8+ and CD4+ T cells from healthy donors, Susac syndrome patients and multiple sclerosis patients were profiled by high-throughput TCR beta sequencing. The Susac syndrome patients fulfilled recently defined diagnostic criteria for either definite or probable disease. Bulk CD8+ and CD4+ T cells were purified by magnetic negative isolation, while CD8+ TEMRA cells were enriched using FACS. Blood was drawn into EDTA tubes, processed within 24 hours, and PBMCs were isolated by density gradient centrifugation. PBMCs destined for TCR sequencing were cryopreserved in liquid nitrogen and later thawed in a 37 °C water bath. The sorted or isolated CD4+, CD8+ and CD8+ TEMRA cells reached a purity of at least 90%. CDR1 MNHEY and CDR2 SMNVEV were looked up in the germline V gene (reference sequence). The CDR3 contains 12 residues, cysteine and phenylalanine counted. Kept here is only the CDR3 DNA, which spans 36 bases and is read in frame from base 1. V sheds 3 bases and J sheds 5 bases, leaving 8 bases between their ends.

RNA was extracted with the RNeasy kit and about 0.5 to 1 ug was reverse transcribed using random hexamers. The immunoSEQ multiplex PCR assay, which covers 54 Vbeta and 13 Jbeta segments, was used to amplify TCR beta CDR3 regions. PCR amplification bias was corrected using a synthetic template baseline for primer optimization and computational correction. For the original study's pipeline: Reads were annotated to V, D and J genes according to IMGT and were analyzed with immunoSEQ Analyzer, with only productive sequences retained. To calculate clonality, Shannon entropy was normalized by log2 of the number of productive unique sequences and then subtracted from one. Public and private clones were assessed among the 100 most prevalent clones of each patient and control. Susac-specific clones were defined as absent from healthy and MS cohorts, over a thousand published viral clones and other ImmuneACCESS disease sequences. TCRdb reprocessing: public reads trimmed at Q25 with fastp, clones called with MiXCR, in-frame beta chains kept. Entries that share a CDR3 protein sequence are merged under the most common genes and DNA. The authors' filters were not applied to this entry. The sample records around 79,000 distinct CDR3 sequences, around 94% of which are singletons. The ten largest account for about 0.5% of the sample.

What the authors observed across the whole study: Roughly 17 and five Susac-specific public clones were found in the total CD8+ and CD8+ TEMRA repertoires, respectively. CD8+ repertoires in Susac syndrome showed clonal expansion, which was highest in CD8+ TEMRA cells and was greater in clinically active patients than in remitting patients. The study acknowledged that relatively few individuals were included in the TCR sequencing and HLA analysis.

The receptor was isolated from a human donor with Susac syndrome. Rearrangement joined TRBV27 to TRBJ2-7, with TRBD1 perhaps the D gene, on 6 matching bases. What was sequenced was CD8+ T cells from PBMCs. This receptor has the CDR3 CASSFEGDEQYF. The sequenced DNA: TGTGCCAGCAGTTTCGAGGGGGACGAGCAGTACTTC.